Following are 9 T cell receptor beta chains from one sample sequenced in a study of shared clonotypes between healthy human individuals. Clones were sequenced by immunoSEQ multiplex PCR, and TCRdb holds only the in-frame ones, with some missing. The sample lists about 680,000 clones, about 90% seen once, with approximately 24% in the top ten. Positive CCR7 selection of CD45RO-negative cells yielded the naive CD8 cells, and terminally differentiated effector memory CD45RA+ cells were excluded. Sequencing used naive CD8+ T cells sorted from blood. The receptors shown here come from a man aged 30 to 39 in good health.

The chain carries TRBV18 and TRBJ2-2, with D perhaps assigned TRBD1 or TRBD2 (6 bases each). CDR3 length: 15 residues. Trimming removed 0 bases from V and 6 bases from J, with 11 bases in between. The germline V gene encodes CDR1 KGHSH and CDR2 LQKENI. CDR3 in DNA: TGTGCCAGCTCACCACCCCGGGGGCAAGCCGGGGAGCTGTTTTTT. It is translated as CASSPPRGQAGELFF.

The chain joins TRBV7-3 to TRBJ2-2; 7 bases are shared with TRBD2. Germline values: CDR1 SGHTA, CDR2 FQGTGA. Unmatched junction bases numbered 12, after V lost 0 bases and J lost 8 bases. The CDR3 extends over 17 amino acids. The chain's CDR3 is CASSLTRASGPLGELFF. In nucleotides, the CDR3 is TGTGCCAGCAGCTTAACTAGGGCTAGCGGCCCCTTAGGGGAGCTGTTTTTT.

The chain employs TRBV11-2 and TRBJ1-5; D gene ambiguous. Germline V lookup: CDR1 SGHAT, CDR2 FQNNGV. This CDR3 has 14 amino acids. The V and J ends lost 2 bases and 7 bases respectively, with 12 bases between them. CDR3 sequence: CASSLKPYEQPQHF. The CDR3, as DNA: TGTGCCAGCAGCTTAAAGCCATACGAGCAGCCCCAGCATTTT.

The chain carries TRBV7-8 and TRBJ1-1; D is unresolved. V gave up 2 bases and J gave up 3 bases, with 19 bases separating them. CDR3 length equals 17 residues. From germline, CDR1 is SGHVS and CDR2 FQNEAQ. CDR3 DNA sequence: TGTGCCAGCAGCTTACGAGGGAGGAGAGTGGAGGACACTGAAGCTTTCTTT. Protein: CASSLRGRRVEDTEAFF.

Here the CDR3 reads CASSHRTSTSTDTQYF. The CDR3 DNA sequence: TGTGCCAGCAGCCACAGGACTAGCACCTCCACAGATACGCAGTATTTT. The gene calls are TRBV7-2 and TRBJ2-3; the match to TRBD2 covers 8 bases. The CDR3 is made up of 16 amino acids. Per germline, CDR1 SGHTA and CDR2 FQGNSA. J gave up 2 bases and V 5 bases, and 9 bases lay outside the gene matches.

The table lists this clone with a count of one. The CDR3 DNA is TGTGCCAGCAGTTTACTCCTTCCGAAACTACCCCCCACAGATACGCAGTATTTT. Translated, it gives CASSLLLPKLPPTDTQYF. The chain joins TRBV27 to TRBJ2-3, with no clear D. Germline CDR1 and CDR2: MNHEY and SMNVEV (reference sequence). This CDR3 has 18 amino acids. V was trimmed by 2 bases and J by 2 bases, leaving 20 bases between them.

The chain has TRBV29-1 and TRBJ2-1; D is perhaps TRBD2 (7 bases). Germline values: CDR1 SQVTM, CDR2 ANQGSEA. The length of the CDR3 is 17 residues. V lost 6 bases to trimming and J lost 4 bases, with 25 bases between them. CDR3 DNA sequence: TGCAGCGTGACCCTTGGGGGGGCGGGCGGAGTATACAATGAGCAGTTCTTC. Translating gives CSVTLGGAGGVYNEQFF.

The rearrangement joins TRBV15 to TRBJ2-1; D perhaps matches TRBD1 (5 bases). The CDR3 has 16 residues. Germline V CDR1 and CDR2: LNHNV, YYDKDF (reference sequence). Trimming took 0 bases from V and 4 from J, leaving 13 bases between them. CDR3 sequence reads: CATSRDSWGGYNEQFF. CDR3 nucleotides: TGTGCCACCAGCAGAGATTCCTGGGGCGGATACAATGAGCAGTTCTTC.

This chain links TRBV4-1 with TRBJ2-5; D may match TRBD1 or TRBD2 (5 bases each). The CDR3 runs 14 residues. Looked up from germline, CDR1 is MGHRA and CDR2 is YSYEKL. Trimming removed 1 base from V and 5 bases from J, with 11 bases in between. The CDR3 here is CASSQGGEGETQYF. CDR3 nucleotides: TGCGCCAGCAGCCAAGGGGGTGAGGGGGAGACCCAGTACTTC.